This T cell receptor beta chain derives from a study of early stage breast cancer tumors. Study-wide context: About 70% of the 16 invasive tumors were ER+, PR+ and HER2-.

Here immunoSEQ multiplex PCR was the method, and the copy in TCRdb shows in-frame clones only, minus some. This table holds some 4,400 clones, about 63% found once. Regarding the study as a whole: Most shared enriched TCRB sequences were commonly generated ones. Compared with adjacent normal breast tissue, tumors showed around 2.7-fold greater T cell density and higher clonality.

Trimming shortened V by 2 bases and J by 3 bases, and 5 bases separated the two germline ends. The length of the CDR3 is 13 residues. CDR1 and CDR2 from the germline V gene are SGHDT and YYEEEE. This clone was seen a single time. Its antigen is unidentified. The receptor comes from a person aged 50-59 years with breast cancer. The V gene is TRBV5-6, the J gene TRBJ2-2; D is unclear. Input material: breast tumor tissue. CDR3 sequence reads: CASSLQDTGELFF. CDR3 in DNA: TGTGCCAGCAGCTTACAAGACACCGGGGAGCTGTTTTTT. Filled out from reference TRBV5-6 and TRBJ2-2, the complete variable domain reads DAGVTQSPTHLIKTRGQQVTLRCSPKSGHDTVSWYQQALGQGPQFIFQYYEEEERQRGNFPDRFSGHQFPNYSSELNVNALLLGDSALYLCASSLQDTGELFFGEGSRLTVL.